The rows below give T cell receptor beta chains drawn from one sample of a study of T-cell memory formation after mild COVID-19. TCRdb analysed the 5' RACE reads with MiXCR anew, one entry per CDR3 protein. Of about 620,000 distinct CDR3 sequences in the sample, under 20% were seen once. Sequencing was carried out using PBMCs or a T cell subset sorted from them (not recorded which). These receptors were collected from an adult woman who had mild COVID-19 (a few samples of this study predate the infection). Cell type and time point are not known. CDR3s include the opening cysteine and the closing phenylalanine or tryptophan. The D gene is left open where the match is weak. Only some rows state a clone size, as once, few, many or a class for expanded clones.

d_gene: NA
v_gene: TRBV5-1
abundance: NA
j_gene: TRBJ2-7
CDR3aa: CASSLNLGGFARADSYEQYF
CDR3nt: TGCGCCAGCAGCTTGAACTTGGGGGGCTTCGCCCGAGCGGATTCCTACGAGCAGTACTTC

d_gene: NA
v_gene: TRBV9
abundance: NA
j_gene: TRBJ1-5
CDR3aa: CASSVGDVHQPQHF
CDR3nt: TGTGCCAGCAGCGTAGGGGACGTACATCAGCCCCAGCATTTT

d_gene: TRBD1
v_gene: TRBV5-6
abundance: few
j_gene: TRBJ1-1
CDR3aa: CASSFFSPGTGNEAFF
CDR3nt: TGTGCCAGCAGCTTCTTCAGTCCCGGGACAGGGAATGAAGCTTTCTTT

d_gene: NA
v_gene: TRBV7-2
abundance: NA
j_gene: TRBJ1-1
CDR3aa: CASSLDGPAFF
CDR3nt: TGTGCCAGCAGCTTAGATGGGCCTGCTTTCTTT

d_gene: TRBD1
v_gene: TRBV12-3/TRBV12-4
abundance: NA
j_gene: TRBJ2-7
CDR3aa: CASAIGGTGGYEQYF
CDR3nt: TGTGCCAGCGCCATTGGGGGGACAGGGGGCTACGAGCAGTACTTC

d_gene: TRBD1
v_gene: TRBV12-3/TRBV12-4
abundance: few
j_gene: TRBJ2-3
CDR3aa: CASRPGQGSDTQYF
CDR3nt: TGTGCCAGCAGACCGGGACAGGGGTCAGATACGCAGTATTTT

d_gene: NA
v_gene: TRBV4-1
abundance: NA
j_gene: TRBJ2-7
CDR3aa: CASGEDDRRPEYF
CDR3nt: TGCGCCAGCGGAGAGGATGACAGGCGCCCTGAGTACTTC

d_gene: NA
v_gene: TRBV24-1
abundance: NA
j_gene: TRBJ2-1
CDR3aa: CATSDGAHPRQFF
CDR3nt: TGTGCCACCAGTGATGGGGCGCACCCGAGGCAGTTCTTC

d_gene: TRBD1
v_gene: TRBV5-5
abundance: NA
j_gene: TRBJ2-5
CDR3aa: CASSLGQGVAGETQYF
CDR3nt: TGTGCCAGCAGCTTGGGACAGGGCGTTGCGGGAGAGACCCAGTACTTC

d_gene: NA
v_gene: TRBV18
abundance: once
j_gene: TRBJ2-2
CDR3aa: CASSPRTAHTGELFF
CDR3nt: TGTGCCAGCTCACCTAGGACAGCACACACCGGGGAGCTGTTTTTT

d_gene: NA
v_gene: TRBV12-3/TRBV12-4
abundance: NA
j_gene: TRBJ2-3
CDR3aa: CASSLYRSDQADTQYF
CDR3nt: TGTGCCAGCAGTCTCTACCGGAGCGATCAGGCAGATACGCAGTATTTT

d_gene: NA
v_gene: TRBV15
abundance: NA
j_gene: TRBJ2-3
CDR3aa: CATSRGLGLRYTDTQYF
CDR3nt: TGTGCCACCAGCAGAGGGCTCGGACTTAGGTACACAGATACGCAGTATTTT

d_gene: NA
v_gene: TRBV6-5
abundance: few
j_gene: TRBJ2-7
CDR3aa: CASSYTQSSVEQYF
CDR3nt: TGTGCCAGCAGTTATACACAATCTAGCGTCGAGCAGTACTTC

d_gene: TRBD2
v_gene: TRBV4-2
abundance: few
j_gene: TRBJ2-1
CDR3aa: CASSQDAGLAGGEEQFF
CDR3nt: TGTGCCAGCAGCCAAGATGCAGGACTAGCGGGGGGGGAGGAGCAGTTCTTC

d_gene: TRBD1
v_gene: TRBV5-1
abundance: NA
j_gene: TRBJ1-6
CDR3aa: CASSLNPQGADNSPLHF
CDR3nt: TGCGCCAGCAGCTTGAACCCCCAGGGGGCTGATAATTCACCCCTCCACTTT

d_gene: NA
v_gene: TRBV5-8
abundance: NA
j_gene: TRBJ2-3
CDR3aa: CASSPPLGIGTDTQYF
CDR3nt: TGTGCCAGCAGCCCACCGTTGGGGATCGGCACAGATACGCAGTATTTT

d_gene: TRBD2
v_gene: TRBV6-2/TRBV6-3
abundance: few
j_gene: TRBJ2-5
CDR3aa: CASSLLTSGEFQETQYF
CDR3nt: TGTGCCAGCAGCCTCCTGACTAGCGGCGAATTCCAAGAGACCCAGTACTTC

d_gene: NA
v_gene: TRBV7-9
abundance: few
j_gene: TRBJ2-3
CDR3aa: CASSFGGSLSTDTQYF
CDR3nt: TGTGCCAGCAGCTTTGGGGGTTCGCTGAGCACAGATACGCAGTATTTT

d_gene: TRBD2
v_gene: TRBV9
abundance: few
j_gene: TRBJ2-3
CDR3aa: CASSPGGTEYF
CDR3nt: TGTGCCAGCAGCCCCGGGGGGACCGAGTATTTT

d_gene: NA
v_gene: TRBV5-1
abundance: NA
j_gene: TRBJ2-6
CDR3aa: CASSLAGTSGANVLTF
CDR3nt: TGCGCCAGCAGCTTGGCAGGCACCTCTGGGGCCAACGTCCTGACTTTC

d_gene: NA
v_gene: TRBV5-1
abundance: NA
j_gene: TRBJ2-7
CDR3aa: CASSRTGSPSSLSSYEQYF
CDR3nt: TGCGCCAGCAGCCGTACCGGGAGTCCCTCTTCCCTCAGTTCCTACGAGCAGTACTTC

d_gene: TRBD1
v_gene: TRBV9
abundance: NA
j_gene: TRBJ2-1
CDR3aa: CASSLTPGQGSHEQFF
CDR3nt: TGTGCCAGCAGCCTAACTCCGGGACAGGGGTCACATGAGCAGTTCTTC

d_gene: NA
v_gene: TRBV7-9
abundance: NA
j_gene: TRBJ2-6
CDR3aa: CASSLGVSSGANVLTF
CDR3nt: TGTGCCAGCAGCTTAGGTGTCTCCTCTGGGGCCAACGTCCTGACTTTC

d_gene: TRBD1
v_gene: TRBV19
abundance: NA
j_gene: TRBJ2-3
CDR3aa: CASSISGTGRSTDTQYF
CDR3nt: TGTGCCAGTAGTATTTCAGGGACAGGGAGAAGCACAGATACGCAGTATTTT

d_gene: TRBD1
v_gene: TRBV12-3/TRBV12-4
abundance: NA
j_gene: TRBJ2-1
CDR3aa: CASTHMGQGLLDEQFF
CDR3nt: TGTGCCAGCACCCACATGGGACAGGGTCTCTTAGATGAGCAGTTCTTC

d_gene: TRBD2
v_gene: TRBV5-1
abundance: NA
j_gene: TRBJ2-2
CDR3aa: CASSLTSGRTGELFF
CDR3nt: TGCGCCAGCAGCTTGACTAGCGGGAGAACCGGGGAGCTGTTTTTT

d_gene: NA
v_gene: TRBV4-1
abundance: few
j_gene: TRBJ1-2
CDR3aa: CASSQEGGAYYGYTF
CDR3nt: TGCGCCAGCAGCCAAGAGGGGGGAGCCTACTATGGCTACACCTTC

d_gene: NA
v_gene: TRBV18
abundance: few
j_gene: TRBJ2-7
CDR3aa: CASSPTELSSYEQYF
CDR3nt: TGTGCCAGCTCACCTACAGAACTAAGCTCCTACGAGCAGTACTTC

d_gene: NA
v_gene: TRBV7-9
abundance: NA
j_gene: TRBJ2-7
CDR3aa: CASSSVHEQYF
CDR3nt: TGTGCCAGCAGCTCCGTCCACGAGCAGTACTTC

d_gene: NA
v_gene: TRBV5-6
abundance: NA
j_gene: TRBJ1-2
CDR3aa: CASSLGPRTGHGYTF
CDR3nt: TGTGCCAGCAGCTTGGGGCCTCGGACGGGCCATGGCTACACCTTC

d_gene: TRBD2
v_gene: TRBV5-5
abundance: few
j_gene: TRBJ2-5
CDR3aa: CASSPGLAGGFQETQYF
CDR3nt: TGTGCCAGCAGCCCCGGTCTAGCGGGGGGGTTCCAAGAGACCCAGTACTTC

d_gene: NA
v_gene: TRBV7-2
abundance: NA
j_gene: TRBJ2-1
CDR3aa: CASSSFGAGRNEQFF
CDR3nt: TGTGCCAGCAGCTCTTTCGGGGCAGGGCGCAATGAGCAGTTCTTC

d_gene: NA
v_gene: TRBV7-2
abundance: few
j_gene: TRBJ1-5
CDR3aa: CASSLGLGRGQPQHF
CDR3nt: TGTGCCAGCAGCTTAGGGCTGGGTCGAGGTCAGCCCCAGCATTTT

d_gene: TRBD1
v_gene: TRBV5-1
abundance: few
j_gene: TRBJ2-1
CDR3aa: CASSLAGTGSGEQFF
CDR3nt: TGCGCCAGCAGCTTGGCCGGGACAGGGTCAGGAGAGCAGTTCTTC

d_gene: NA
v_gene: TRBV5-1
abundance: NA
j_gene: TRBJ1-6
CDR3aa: CASSQAAGVNSPLHF
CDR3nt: TGCGCCAGCAGCCAGGCTGCAGGGGTGAATTCACCCCTCCACTTT

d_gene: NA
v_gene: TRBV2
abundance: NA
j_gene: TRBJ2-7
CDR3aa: CASSAGASGYEQYF
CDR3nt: TGTGCCAGCAGTGCCGGGGCGTCGGGGTACGAGCAGTACTTC

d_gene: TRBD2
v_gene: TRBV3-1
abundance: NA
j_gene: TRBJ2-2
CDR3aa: CASSQFFSFGPAGGPGELFF
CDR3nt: TGTGCCAGCAGCCAATTTTTCAGCTTCGGACCAGCGGGAGGGCCCGGGGAGCTGTTTTTT

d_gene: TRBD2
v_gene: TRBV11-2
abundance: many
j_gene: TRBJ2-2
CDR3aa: CASSPLASGRAQTGELFF
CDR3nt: TGTGCCAGCAGCCCCCTGGCTAGCGGGAGGGCCCAGACCGGGGAGCTGTTTTTT

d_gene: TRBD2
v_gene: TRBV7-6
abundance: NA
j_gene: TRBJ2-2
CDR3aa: CASSKSGSNTGELFF
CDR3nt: TGTGCCAGCTCGAAGAGCGGGAGCAACACCGGGGAGCTGTTTTTT

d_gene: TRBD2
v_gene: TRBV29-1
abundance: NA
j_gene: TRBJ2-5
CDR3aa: CSVEIRTSGRGETQYF
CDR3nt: TGCAGCGTTGAGATCCGGACTAGCGGGAGGGGAGAGACCCAGTACTTC

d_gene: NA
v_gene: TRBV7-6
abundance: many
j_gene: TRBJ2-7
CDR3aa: CASSDPRSQGVAYEQYF
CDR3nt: TGTGCCAGCAGCGACCCCCGCTCCCAGGGAGTTGCCTACGAGCAGTACTTC

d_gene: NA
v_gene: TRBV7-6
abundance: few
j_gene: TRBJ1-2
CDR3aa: CASSPVRVRNGYTF
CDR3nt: TGTGCCAGCAGCCCAGTCAGGGTCAGGAATGGCTACACCTTC

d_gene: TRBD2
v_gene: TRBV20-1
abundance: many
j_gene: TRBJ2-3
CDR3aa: CSAKGLAGLRF
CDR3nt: TGCAGTGCGAAAGGACTAGCGGGACTTCGTTTT

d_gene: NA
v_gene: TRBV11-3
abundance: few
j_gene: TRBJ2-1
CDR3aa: CASSLNWLGGYGNEQFF
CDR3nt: TGTGCCAGCAGCTTGAATTGGTTAGGAGGGTACGGCAATGAGCAGTTCTTC

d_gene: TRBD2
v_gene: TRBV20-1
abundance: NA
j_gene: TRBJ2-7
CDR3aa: CSAPSGLAGISYEQYF
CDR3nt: TGCAGTGCCCCCTCGGGGCTAGCGGGGATCTCCTACGAGCAGTACTTC

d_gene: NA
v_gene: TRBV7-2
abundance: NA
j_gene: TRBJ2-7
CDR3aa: CASSFRGAREQYF
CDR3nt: TGTGCCAGCAGCTTCCGGGGGGCACGGGAGCAGTACTTC

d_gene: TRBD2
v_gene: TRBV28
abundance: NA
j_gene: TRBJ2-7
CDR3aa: CASSTRLAGLDEQYF
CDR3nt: TGTGCCAGCAGTACGAGACTAGCGGGACTAGACGAGCAGTACTTC

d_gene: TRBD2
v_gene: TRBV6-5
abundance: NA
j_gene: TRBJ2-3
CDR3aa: CASSLSGSPTDTQYF
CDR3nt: TGTGCCAGCAGTTTAAGCGGGAGCCCAACAGATACGCAGTATTTT

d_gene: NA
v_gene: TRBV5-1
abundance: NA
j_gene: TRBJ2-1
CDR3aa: CASRPAGWTYNEQFF
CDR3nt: TGCGCCAGCCGCCCCGCCGGATGGACCTACAATGAGCAGTTCTTC

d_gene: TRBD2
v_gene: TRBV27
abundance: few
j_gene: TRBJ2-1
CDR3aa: CASGTSGGILNEQFF
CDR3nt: TGTGCCAGCGGGACTAGCGGGGGGATTCTTAATGAGCAGTTCTTC

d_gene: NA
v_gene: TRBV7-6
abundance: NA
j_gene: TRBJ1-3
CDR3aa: CASSPHPSSGNTIYF
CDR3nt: TGTGCCAGCAGCCCACACCCAAGCTCTGGAAACACCATATATTTT

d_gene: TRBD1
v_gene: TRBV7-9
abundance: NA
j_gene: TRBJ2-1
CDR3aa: CASSLTGPGGNEQFF
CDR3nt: TGTGCCAGCAGCTTAACGGGGCCAGGGGGCAATGAGCAGTTCTTC

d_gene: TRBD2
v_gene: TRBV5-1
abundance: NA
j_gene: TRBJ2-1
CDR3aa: CAGGLAGGYNEQFF
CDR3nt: TGCGCCGGGGGACTAGCGGGGGGCTACAATGAGCAGTTCTTC

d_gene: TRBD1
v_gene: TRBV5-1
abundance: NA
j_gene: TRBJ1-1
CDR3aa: CASSGGQPGGEAFF
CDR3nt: TGCGCCAGCAGCGGGGGACAGCCGGGAGGTGAAGCTTTCTTT

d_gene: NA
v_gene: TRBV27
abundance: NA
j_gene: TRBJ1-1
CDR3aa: CASSQPDRVTEAFF
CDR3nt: TGTGCCAGCAGCCAGCCTGATAGAGTCACTGAAGCTTTCTTT

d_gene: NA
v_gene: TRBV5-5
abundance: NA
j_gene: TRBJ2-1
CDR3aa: CASSYPGNNEQFF
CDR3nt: TGTGCCAGCAGCTATCCGGGGAACAATGAGCAGTTCTTC